One sample yielded the 20 T cell receptor beta chains listed below, sequenced in a study of blood T cells in healthy people across ages. Using a J-beta primer mix together with a sample-barcoded 5' primer, a second PCR was run for about 7 to 12 cycles. A single record per CDR3 protein comes from TCRdb applying MiXCR to the 5' RACE reads. The sample contains about 800,000 distinct CDR3 sequences, 58% of which appear only once. The source material was blood. These receptors were obtained from a man aged 25-40 years in good health.

The chain joins TRBV3-1 to TRBJ2-5; tentative D call: TRBD1 (6 bases). The CDR3 has 16 residues. Trimming cost V 0 bases and J 5 bases, with 16 bases left between them. Germline V lookup: CDR1 LGHDT, CDR2 YNNKEL (reference sequence). CDR3 in amino acids: CASSQDIGTGYETQYF. Written as DNA, the CDR3 is TGTGCCAGCAGCCAAGATATCGGAACAGGGTACGAGACCCAGTACTTC.

The chain links TRBV20-1 to TRBJ2-7; 7 bases align to TRBD2. This CDR3 spans 14 amino acids. The junction had 9 bases not matched to a gene; V was cut back by 1 base and J by 6 bases. Germline V gene lookup returns CDR1 DFQATT and CDR2 SNEGSKA (reference sequence). The CDR3 DNA follows: TGCAGTGCTAGAGTTGCGGGAGCTCTGGTCGAGCAGTACTTC. Protein product: CSARVAGALVEQYF.

This rearrangement joins TRBV6-2 or TRBV6-3 to TRBJ1-1; D remains ambiguous. The germline V and J ends were trimmed by 2 bases and 5 bases, with 9 bases remaining between them. This CDR3 region has 13 residues. The germline V gene has CDR1 MNHEY and CDR2 SVGEGT. The CDR3 DNA reads TGTGCCAGCAGTTACGAGGTGGGAACTGAAGCTTTCTTT. Protein: CASSYEVGTEAFF.

The gene calls are TRBV10-2 and TRBJ2-3, with a weak D call TRBD2 (6 bases). The CDR3 loop spans 14 amino acids. V shed 6 bases and J shed 1 base, with 11 bases lying between them. Germline V gene lookup returns CDR1 WSHSY and CDR2 SAAADI. This chain's CDR3 is CASREAGGTDTQYF. CDR3 bases: TGCGCCAGCAGGGAAGCGGGCGGCACAGATACGCAGTATTTT.

The CDR3 protein is CARRTTGGSEAFF. DNA of the CDR3: TGTGCCAGACGGACGACAGGGGGATCTGAAGCTTTCTTT. The V call is TRBV2, the J call TRBJ1-1; 9 nucleotides agree with TRBD1. Germline-derived CDR1 and CDR2 are SNHLY and FYNNEI. Unmatched junction bases numbered 8, after V lost 9 bases and J lost 6 bases. This CDR3 has 13 residues.

The V gene is TRBV7-9, the J gene TRBJ1-6; no firm D call. V lost 1 base and J lost 5, with 9 bases in between. The germline gives CDR1 SEHNR, CDR2 FQNEAQ (reference sequence). This CDR3 comprises 15 residues. CDR3 region: CASSLGGRNNSPLHF. CDR3 in DNA: TGTGCCAGCAGCTTAGGAGGACGCAATAATTCACCCCTCCACTTT.

V and J are TRBV5-1 and TRBJ1-6, with TRBD1 matching 7 bases. Per the germline V gene, CDR1 is SGHRS and CDR2 is YFSETQ. The CDR3 runs to 16 residues. Germline trimming cut 7 bases from V and 6 bases from J; bases unmatched to any gene: 13. The CDR3 DNA is TGCGCCAGCCGCCCCACCCTCGGGACAGTTAATTCACCCCTCCACTTT. The encoded protein is CASRPTLGTVNSPLHF.

The CDR3 DNA reads TGCGCCAGCAGCCCCGCTACGAGCTCCTACAATGAGCAGTTCTTC. It yields the protein CASSPATSSYNEQFF. The rearrangement uses TRBV5-1 and TRBJ2-1; D call uncertain. The CDR3 is 15 residues long. V gave up 4 bases and J gave up 0 bases, with 11 bases separating them. In germline, CDR1 is SGHRS, CDR2 YFSETQ. The full variable domain, with the rest looked up from reference TRBV5-1 and TRBJ2-1, is KAGVTQTPRYLIKTRGQQVTLSCSPISGHRSVSWYQQTPGQGLQFLFEYFSETQRNKGNFPGRFSGRQFSNSRSEMNVSTLELGDSALYLCASSPATSSYNEQFFGPGTRLTVL.

This sequence joins TRBV5-1 and TRBJ2-1; TRBD1 might be the D (6 bases). CDR1 is SGHRS, CDR2 YFSETQ, per germline. The V end was cut by 3 bases, the J end by 4 bases, with 8 bases between. The CDR3 totals 13 residues. This CDR3 is CASSWGQYNEQFF. The CDR3 nucleotides read TGCGCCAGCAGCTGGGGGCAGTACAATGAGCAGTTCTTC.

The table lists this clonotype with a few counts. The V and J genes are TRBV7-2 and TRBJ2-1; 10 bases fit TRBD2. CDR1 is SGHTA and CDR2 is FQGNSA in the germline V gene. The CDR3 sequence is 16 residues long. Losses at the gene ends were 4 bases for V and 7 bases for J; bases not matched to a gene: 10. DNA of the CDR3: TGTGCCAGCAGCTGGAGAAGCGGGGGGGCCGATAATGAGCAGTTCTTC. Amino acids: CASSWRSGGADNEQFF.

This clonotype appeared a few times. The chain combines TRBV6-6 with TRBJ1-2; 9 nucleotides line up with TRBD1. Germline CDR1 reads MNHNY; CDR2 reads SVGAGI (reference sequence). The CDR3 has 17 residues. Germline trimming cut 2 bases from V and 4 bases from J; bases unmatched to any gene: 11. Here the CDR3 reads CASSYSGPGQGGYGYTF. CDR3 coding DNA: TGTGCCAGCAGTTACAGCGGTCCGGGACAGGGAGGCTATGGCTACACCTTC.

This clonotype was counted only a few times. The V gene is TRBV4-3, the J gene TRBJ2-1, with D maybe TRBD2 (5 bases). The CDR3 sequence is 14 residues long. Germline V gene sequence: CDR1 LGHNA, CDR2 YSLEER. The V gene lost 0 bases and the J gene lost 9 bases, with 12 bases spanning the gap. The CDR3 loop reads CASSQEGRGSEQFF. CDR3 DNA: TGCGCCAGCAGCCAAGAGGGAAGAGGGAGTGAGCAGTTCTTC.

This clonotype came up a few times. The V call is TRBV11-1, the J call TRBJ1-2; D is perhaps TRBD1 (6 bases). CDR3 length equals 12 residues. Germline V gene sequence: CDR1 SGHAT, CDR2 FQDESV (reference sequence). Trimming stripped 8 bases from V and 2 bases from J, with 9 bases between. CDR3 nucleotide sequence: TGTGCCAGCGGGGACATAAACTATGGCTACACCTTC. Translated: CASGDINYGYTF. Supplemented by reference TRBV11-1 and TRBJ1-2, the full variable domain reads EAEVAQSPRYKITEKSQAVAFWCDPISGHATLYWYRQILGQGPELLVQFQDESVVDDSQLPKDRFSAERLKGVDSTLKIQPAELGDSAMYLCASGDINYGYTFGSGTRLTVV.

This chain uses TRBV20-1 with TRBJ2-7; 11 positions agree with TRBD2. The CDR3 is 16 amino acids. Trimming removed 6 bases from V and 3 bases from J; junction bases left unmatched: 13. Germline CDR1 and CDR2: DFQATT and SNEGSKA (reference sequence). CDR3 sequence (DNA): TGCAGTGCACTTTCCGGGACTAGCGGAAATGTCTACGAGCAGTACTTC. This codes for CSALSGTSGNVYEQYF.

The rearrangement links TRBV7-9 to TRBJ2-1; D perhaps matches TRBD2 (7 bases). This CDR3 is built from 15 residues. Per germline, CDR1 SEHNR and CDR2 FQNEAQ (reference sequence). The V and J ends lost 3 bases and 7 bases respectively, with 16 bases between them. Here the CDR3 reads CASSLRGGELNEQFF. CDR3 bases: TGTGCCAGCAGCTTGCGAGGGGGGGAGTTGAATGAGCAGTTCTTC.

At least ten counts were recorded for this clonotype. The rearrangement links TRBV27 to TRBJ2-6; D might be TRBD1 or TRBD2, each matching 5 bases. V lost 3 bases and J lost 1, with 7 bases in between. The CDR3 extends over 15 amino acids. The V gene's germline CDR1 is MNHEY and CDR2 SMNVEV (reference sequence). CDR3 DNA sequence: TGTGCCAGCAGTTTGTGGGGGTCTGGGGCCAACGTCCTGACTTTC. Translation gives CASSLWGSGANVLTF.

The chain carries TRBV7-6 and TRBJ2-3; 7 nucleotides match TRBD2. This CDR3 comprises 16 residues. Germline values: CDR1 SGHVS, CDR2 FNYEAQ. Trimming at V came to 5 bases and at J to 3 bases, leaving 11 bases not matched to a gene. CDR3 coding DNA: TGTGCCAGCAGCCCCGAGTGGCGGGAGAATACAGATACGCAGTATTTT. Its protein is CASSPEWRENTDTQYF.

The V gene is TRBV9, the J gene TRBJ2-1; D gene ambiguous. This CDR3 comprises 14 residues. The germline V gene encodes CDR1 SGDLS and CDR2 YYNGEE. The ends were cut back, 0 bases at V and 6 bases at J, with 10 bases in the middle. The CDR3 DNA reads TGTGCCAGCAGCGTAGCCGAGAATCCCAATGAGCAGTTCTTC. This gives the protein CASSVAENPNEQFF.

This clonotype was counted only a few times. The chain combines TRBV3-1 with TRBJ2-7; D is undetermined. This CDR3 region has 15 residues. Germline lookup yields CDR1 LGHDT and CDR2 YNNKEL (reference sequence). With 1 base removed from V and 4 bases from J, the gap between germline ends came to 14 bases. The CDR3 region is CASSQAPGGMYEQYF. The CDR3 DNA is TGTGCCAGCAGCCAAGCCCCCGGCGGTATGTACGAGCAGTACTTC.

This rearrangement joins TRBV28 to TRBJ2-1; TRBD1 agrees at 7 bases. Germline CDR1 is MDHEN and CDR2 is SYDVKM. The CDR3 has 14 amino acids. Trimming at V came to 6 bases and at J to 9 bases, leaving 11 bases not matched to a gene. The CDR3 is CASRGQEGLSEQFF. CDR3 in DNA: TGTGCCAGCAGAGGACAGGAAGGCCTTAGTGAGCAGTTCTTC. The full variable domain, completed using reference TRBV28 and TRBJ2-1, is DVKVTQSSRYLVKRTGEKVFLECVQDMDHENMFWYRQDPGLGLRLIYFSYDVKMKEKGDIPEGYSVSREKKERFSLILESASTNQTSMYLCASRGQEGLSEQFFGPGTRLTVL.